In its sample, the clone carrying this T cell receptor beta chain was seen a few times. As yet, its antigen is unknown. The CDR3 covers 13 residues. The germline CDR1 and CDR2 sequences are MRHNA and SNTAGT. The ends were cut back, 6 bases at V and 3 bases at J, with 11 bases in the middle. The entry originates in a study of T cells in Graves' hyperthyroidism and ophthalmopathy. Study overall: The blood sample was taken at first diagnosis, before treatment began. Study results and limitations: Median prediction lead before ophthalmopathy onset was 6.5 months with the model. In blood, most of the thyroid clonotypes expanded above 0.001 were also present.

Diagnoses used clinical symptoms, serum thyroxine and TRAb, thyroid ultrasound and orbital computed tomography. TCR beta CDR3 regions were amplified from RNA. When the TCR CDR3 underwent first-round RT-PCR, the HTBI primer set was used. TCRdb reprocessed the multiplex PCR reads via MiXCR and lists one record per CDR3 protein. The sample shows around 380,000 distinct CDR3 sequences, about 14% of them seen only once. The gene calls are TRBV6-4 and TRBJ1-1, with unresolved D. Sequenced input: blood. The clonotype was recovered from a man younger than 40 with Graves' hyperthyroidism that later progressed to Graves' ophthalmopathy. The CDR3 region has the DNA TGTGCCAGCAGAGATCCTCCGTACACTGAAGCTTTCTTT. As protein: CASRDPPYTEAFF.